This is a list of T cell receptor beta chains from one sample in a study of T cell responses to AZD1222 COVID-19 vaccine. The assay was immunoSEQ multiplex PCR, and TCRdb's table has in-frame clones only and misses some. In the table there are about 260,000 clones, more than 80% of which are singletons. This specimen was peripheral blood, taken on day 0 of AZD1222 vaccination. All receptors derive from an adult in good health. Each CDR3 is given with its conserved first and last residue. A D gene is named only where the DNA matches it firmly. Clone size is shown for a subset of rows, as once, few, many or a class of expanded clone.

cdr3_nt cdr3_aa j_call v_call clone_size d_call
TGTGCCAGCAGTTCTCGGAGGCTGGGACGCGAAAAACTGTTTTTT CASSSRRLGREKLFF TRBJ1-4 TRBV27 few NA
TGTGCCAGCAGTGAAGGATCTGGCGGAAACACCATATATTTT CASSEGSGGNTIYF TRBJ1-3 TRBV2 NA NA
TGTGCCAGCTCACCCCGGGACAGGGGTGGCAATCAGCCCCAGCATTTT CASSPRDRGGNQPQHF TRBJ1-5 TRBV18 NA TRBD1
TGCAGTGCTAGTCCCGGGGGGACTAGCGGGTCAGCCCACACCTACAATGAGCAGTTCTTC CSASPGGTSGSAHTYNEQFF TRBJ2-1 TRBV20-1 NA TRBD2
TGTGCCAGCGTAAGGACAGCCTACGCGGGCCTTAACACCTTC CASVRTAYAGLNTF TRBJ1-2 TRBV2 NA NA
TGTGCCAGCAGCCTTACTAGCGGGGGACCCAATGAGCAGTTCTTC CASSLTSGGPNEQFF TRBJ2-1 TRBV3-1/TRBV3-2 NA TRBD2
TGTGCCAGTAGTATAGATGTAGCGGGGGGCCCTGCTACGCAGTATTTT CASSIDVAGGPATQYF TRBJ2-3 TRBV19 NA TRBD2
TGTGCCAGCAGCCCCAGGGGGCCCTACGAGCAGTACTTC CASSPRGPYEQYF TRBJ2-7 TRBV12-3/TRBV12-4 NA TRBD1
TGTGCCAGCAGCGTCGACAGGGGCGCGGGTGAAAAACTGTTTTTT CASSVDRGAGEKLFF TRBJ1-4 TRBV9 NA TRBD1
TGTGCCATCAGCCCCGGGACCTCAAGTGAGCAGTACTTC CAISPGTSSEQYF TRBJ2-7 TRBV10-3 NA NA
TGTGCCAGTAGCACCGGGACAGCCTATGAAGCTTTCTTT CASSTGTAYEAFF TRBJ1-1 TRBV19 once TRBD1
TGTGCCAGCACCGACTTGATTGTTGAAGCTTTCTTT CASTDLIVEAFF TRBJ1-1 TRBV28 NA NA
TGTGCCAGTACGGGACCGCTGAACACTGAAGCTTTCTTT CASTGPLNTEAFF TRBJ1-1 TRBV28 once NA
TGTGCCAGCAGTTTAACCGGTGACTACGAGCAGTACTTC CASSLTGDYEQYF TRBJ2-7 TRBV27 NA NA
TGTGCCAGCCAAGGACAGGGGTTTTTGGCCCAGTACTTC CASQGQGFLAQYF TRBJ2-5 TRBV2 NA TRBD1
TGTGCCAGCAGTTACGACGGGGTGCCCTACGAGCAGTACTTC CASSYDGVPYEQYF TRBJ2-7 TRBV6-5 NA NA
TGTGCCAGCAGTGTCATCGGGGGATTGGATACGCAGTATTTT CASSVIGGLDTQYF TRBJ2-3 TRBV2 NA NA
TGTGCCAGTAGTACCTCTAGCGGGAGGGCCTCTGGGGCCAACGTCCTGACTTTC CASSTSSGRASGANVLTF TRBJ2-6 TRBV19 few TRBD2
TGTGCCAGCAGCCAACAGGGTTTTTGGGGCTACACCTTC CASSQQGFWGYTF TRBJ1-2 TRBV3-1/TRBV3-2 once NA
TGTGCCAGTAGTCCCGCAGTTACTGAATCTGGGGCTTTCTTT CASSPAVTESGAFF TRBJ1-1 TRBV19 NA NA
TGTGCCAGCAGCTTTACAGGGACTAGCGGAGAGACCCAGTACTTC CASSFTGTSGETQYF TRBJ2-5 TRBV7-3 NA TRBD2
TGCAGTGCTACACAGGGCTACGAGCAGTACTTC CSATQGYEQYF TRBJ2-7 TRBV20-1 NA NA
TGTGCCAGCAGCTTCGGACTAGCCCTCTCCTACGAGCAGTACTTC CASSFGLALSYEQYF TRBJ2-7 TRBV9 NA TRBD2
TGCAGTGAATGGACGGGCACTGAAGCTTTCTTT CSEWTGTEAFF TRBJ1-1 TRBV20-1 NA NA
TGTGCCAGCAGTCCCCGCCGAAGGCCGAACTATGGCTACACCTTC CASSPRRRPNYGYTF TRBJ1-2 TRBV28 NA NA
TGTGCCAGCAGTTTAGGCAGCGAAGCTTTCTTT CASSLGSEAFF TRBJ1-1 TRBV12-3/TRBV12-4 NA NA
TGTGCCAGCAGTAGGGGCGGGAGGGCCAAGAATGAGCAGTTCTTC CASSRGGRAKNEQFF TRBJ2-1 TRBV28 once TRBD2
TGTGCCTGGAGTCCATATTCGGGACAAAGCGAGCAGTACTTC CAWSPYSGQSEQYF TRBJ2-7 TRBV30 NA NA
TGTGCCAGCAGCCGGGACAGGGGGACCCACGAGCAGTACTTC CASSRDRGTHEQYF TRBJ2-7 TRBV6-5 NA TRBD1
TGCGCCAGCAGCTCCTCGACAGGCCGAGGGGAAAAACTGTTTTTT CASSSSTGRGEKLFF TRBJ1-4 TRBV5-1 NA NA
TGTGCCAGCAGCCCCCGGACAGGGGTAGCTTTCTTT CASSPRTGVAFF TRBJ1-1 TRBV7-2 few TRBD1
TGTGCCAGCAGCTTAGGACAGGGCAGGTCCGGGGAGCTGTTTTTT CASSLGQGRSGELFF TRBJ2-2 TRBV7-9 NA TRBD1
TGTGCCAGCAGTTACACAGGGCAGGCGTACTACGAGCAGTACTTC CASSYTGQAYYEQYF TRBJ2-7 TRBV6-5 NA NA
TGTGCCAGTAGTGGGCCCGTCCGGGAGCAGTACTTC CASSGPVREQYF TRBJ2-7 TRBV19 NA NA
TGTGCCAGCAGCTTGGTCAGGGGAAATGGCTACACCTTC CASSLVRGNGYTF TRBJ1-2 TRBV5-6 once NA
TGTGCCAGCAGCACCCCTGAGACAGGACTCAATGAGCAGTTCTTC CASSTPETGLNEQFF TRBJ2-1 TRBV5-4 NA NA
TGTGCCAGCAAGAGGGCGGCGGGCGGGGAGCTGTTTTTT CASKRAAGGELFF TRBJ2-2 TRBV27 NA NA
TGTGCCAGCAGTAGAACAGGGGCACGCGGGCAGCCCCAGCATTTT CASSRTGARGQPQHF TRBJ1-5 TRBV27 NA TRBD1
TGTGCCAGCAGTTACCCAGGGGGCGAGCAGTACTTC CASSYPGGEQYF TRBJ2-7 TRBV6-5 few TRBD1
TGTGCCAGCAGCGATATAGGACAGGGAGGCACTGAAGCTTTCTTT CASSDIGQGGTEAFF TRBJ1-1 TRBV21-1 NA NA
TGCGCCAGCAGCTTAAAAACAGGGGAAAAACTGTTTTTT CASSLKTGEKLFF TRBJ1-4 TRBV5-1 NA NA
TGTGCCAGCAGCCAGACTACAGTCACCGGGGAGCTGTTTTTT CASSQTTVTGELFF TRBJ2-2 TRBV3-1/TRBV3-2 NA NA
TGTGCCAGCAGTTACTCGTTGAACAGAAATTCACCCCTCCACTTT CASSYSLNRNSPLHF TRBJ1-6 TRBV6-5 NA NA
TGTGCCAGCAGGAACCTCAGGGATAATTCACCCCTCCACTTT CASRNLRDNSPLHF TRBJ1-6 TRBV2 NA NA
TGTGCCATCAAGGGACTAGCGGGAGGTGACACCGGGGAGCTGTTTTTT CAIKGLAGGDTGELFF TRBJ2-2 TRBV10-3 NA TRBD2
TGCGCCAGCAGCAGGCAGGGGATCGACAATGAGCAGTTCTTC CASSRQGIDNEQFF TRBJ2-1 TRBV5-1 NA NA
TGCAGCGCTGGGGGCACCAACTATGGCTACACCTTC CSAGGTNYGYTF TRBJ1-2 TRBV29-1 NA NA
TGCGCCAGCAGCTTGGATTTGGGCTATGGCTACACCTTC CASSLDLGYGYTF TRBJ1-2 TRBV5-1 NA NA
TGTGCCAGCAGCTTAGCCGCGTTTTTGTCTGATGAAAAACTGTTTTTT CASSLAAFLSDEKLFF TRBJ1-4 TRBV7-2 NA NA
TGTGCCAGCAGCCCTGGTATACTAGCGGGAGCCTACGAGCAGTACTTC CASSPGILAGAYEQYF TRBJ2-7 TRBV7-9 NA TRBD2
TGTGCCACTAGAATTTACAATGAGCAGTTCTTC CATRIYNEQFF TRBJ2-1 TRBV19 NA NA
TGTGCCAGCAGCTACCGCATGACGGACGAGGGGGAAAAACTGTTTTTT CASSYRMTDEGEKLFF TRBJ1-4 TRBV13 NA NA
TGTGCCATCAGTGAGTCGACTAGCGGGCGCGACGAGCAGTACTTC CAISESTSGRDEQYF TRBJ2-7 TRBV10-3 NA TRBD2
TGCGCCAGCATGGCTAGCGGGGGGGCCGGCGAGCAGTACTTC CASMASGGAGEQYF TRBJ2-7 TRBV5-1 NA TRBD2
TGCGCCAGCAGCCCTAGCTTATCGAACACCGGGGAGCTGTTTTTT CASSPSLSNTGELFF TRBJ2-2 TRBV5-1 once NA
TGCGCCAGCAGCCGGGACACCCCTCCCGAGCAGTACTTC CASSRDTPPEQYF TRBJ2-7 TRBV5-1 few NA